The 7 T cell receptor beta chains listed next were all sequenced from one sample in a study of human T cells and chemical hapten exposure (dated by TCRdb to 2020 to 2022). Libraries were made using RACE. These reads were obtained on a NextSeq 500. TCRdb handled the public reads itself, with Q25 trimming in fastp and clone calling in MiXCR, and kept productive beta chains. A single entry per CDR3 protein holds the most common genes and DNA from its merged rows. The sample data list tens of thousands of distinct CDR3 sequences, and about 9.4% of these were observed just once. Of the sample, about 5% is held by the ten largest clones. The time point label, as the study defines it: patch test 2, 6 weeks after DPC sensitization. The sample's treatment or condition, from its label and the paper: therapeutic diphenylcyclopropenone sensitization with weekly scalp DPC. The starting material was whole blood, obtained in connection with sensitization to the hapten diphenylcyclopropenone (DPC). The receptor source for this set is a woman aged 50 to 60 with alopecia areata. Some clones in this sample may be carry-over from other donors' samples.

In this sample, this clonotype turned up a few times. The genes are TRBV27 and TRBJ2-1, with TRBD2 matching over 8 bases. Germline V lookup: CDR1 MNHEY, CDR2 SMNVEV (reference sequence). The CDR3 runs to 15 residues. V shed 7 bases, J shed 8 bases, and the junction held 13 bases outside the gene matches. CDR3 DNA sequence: TGTGCCAGCAATCCTACGGGAGGGTTTTCGGATGAGCAGTTCTTC. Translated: CASNPTGGFSDEQFF.

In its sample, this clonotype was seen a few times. The CDR3 nucleotides read TGTGCTAGTGGTTTGGTACGAGGCAGGGATCTTGAGACCCAGTACTTC. It specifies CASGLVRGRDLETQYF. The chain joins TRBV12-5 to TRBJ2-5, with a tentative D call TRBD1 (5 bases). This CDR3 spans 16 amino acids. Germline lookup yields CDR1 LGHNT and CDR2 FRNRAP. The V end was cut by 0 bases, the J end by 5 bases, with 16 bases between.

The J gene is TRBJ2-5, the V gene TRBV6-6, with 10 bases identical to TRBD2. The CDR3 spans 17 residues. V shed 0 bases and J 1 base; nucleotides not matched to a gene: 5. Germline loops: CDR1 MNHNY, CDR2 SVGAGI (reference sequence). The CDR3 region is CASSYSAVAGGQETQYF. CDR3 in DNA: TGTGCCAGCAGTTACTCTGCCGTAGCGGGAGGCCAAGAGACCCAGTACTTC.

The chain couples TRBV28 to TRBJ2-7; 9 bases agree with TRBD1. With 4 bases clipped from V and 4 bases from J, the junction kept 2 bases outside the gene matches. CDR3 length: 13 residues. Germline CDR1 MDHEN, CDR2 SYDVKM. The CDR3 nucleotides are TGTGCCAGCAGTTACAGGGGGCGGTACGAGCAGTACTTC. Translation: CASSYRGRYEQYF.

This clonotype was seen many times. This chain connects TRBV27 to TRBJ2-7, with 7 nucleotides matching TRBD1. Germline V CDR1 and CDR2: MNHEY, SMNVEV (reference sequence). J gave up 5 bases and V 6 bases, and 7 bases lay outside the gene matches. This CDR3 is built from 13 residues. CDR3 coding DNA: TGTGCCAGCAGAGAATCAGGGGGAGACGAGCAGTACTTC. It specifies CASRESGGDEQYF.

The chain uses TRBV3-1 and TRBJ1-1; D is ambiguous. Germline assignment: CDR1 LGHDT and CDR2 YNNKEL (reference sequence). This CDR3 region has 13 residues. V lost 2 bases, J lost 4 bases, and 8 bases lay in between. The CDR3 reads CASSQPQTTEAFF. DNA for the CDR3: TGTGCCAGCAGCCAACCACAGACCACTGAAGCTTTCTTT.

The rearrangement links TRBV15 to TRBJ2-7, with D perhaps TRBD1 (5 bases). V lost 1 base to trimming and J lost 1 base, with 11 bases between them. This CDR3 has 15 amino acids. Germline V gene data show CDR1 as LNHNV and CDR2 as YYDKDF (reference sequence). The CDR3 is CATSRGTQGSYEQYF. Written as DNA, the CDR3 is TGTGCCACCAGCAGAGGAACTCAGGGATCCTACGAGCAGTACTTC.